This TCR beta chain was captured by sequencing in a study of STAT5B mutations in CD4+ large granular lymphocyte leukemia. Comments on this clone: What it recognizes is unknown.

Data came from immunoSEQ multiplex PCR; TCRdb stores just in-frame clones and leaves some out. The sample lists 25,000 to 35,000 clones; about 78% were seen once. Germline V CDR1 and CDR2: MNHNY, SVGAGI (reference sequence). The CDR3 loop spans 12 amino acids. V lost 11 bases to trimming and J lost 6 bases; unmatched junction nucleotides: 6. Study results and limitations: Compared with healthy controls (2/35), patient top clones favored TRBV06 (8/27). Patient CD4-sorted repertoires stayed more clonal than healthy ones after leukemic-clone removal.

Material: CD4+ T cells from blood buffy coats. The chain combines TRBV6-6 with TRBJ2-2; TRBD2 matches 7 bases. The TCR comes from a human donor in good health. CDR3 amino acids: CAGEGRAGELFF. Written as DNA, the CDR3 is TGTGCCGGGGAGGGCCGGGCCGGGGAGCTGTTTTTT.